The rows below give T cell receptor beta chains drawn from one sample of a study of T cells in Graves' hyperthyroidism and ophthalmopathy. TCRdb re-derived calls from the multiplex PCR reads in MiXCR, one entry per CDR3 protein. The sample shows approximately 600,000 distinct CDR3 sequences, approximately 15% of them seen only once. The sample was blood. These receptors were obtained from a woman under 40 with Graves' hyperthyroidism that later progressed to Graves' ophthalmopathy. CDR3s include the opening cysteine and the closing phenylalanine or tryptophan. The D gene is left open where the match is weak. The size field is filled for only some rows; it gives once, few, many or a size class.

v_call,clone_size,j_call,d_call,cdr3_aa,cdr3_nt
TRBV19,.,TRBJ2-7,.,CASKEMIGGAYEQYF,TGTGCCAGTAAAGAAATGATTGGTGGGGCCTACGAGCAGTACTTC
TRBV7-2,many,TRBJ2-1,TRBD2,CASSQRWGGVNEQFF,TGTGCCAGCAGCCAGCGTTGGGGAGGGGTCAATGAGCAGTTCTTC
TRBV3-1,many,TRBJ2-3,TRBD2,CASSPRTSGTSTDTQYF,TGTGCCAGCAGCCCCCGGACTAGCGGCACTAGCACAGATACGCAGTATTTT
TRBV10-3,.,TRBJ1-5,.,CAISEREGFDQPQHF,TGTGCCATCAGTGAGAGGGAGGGTTTCGATCAGCCCCAGCATTTT
TRBV11-2,many,TRBJ2-1,.,CASSFTNHNEQFF,TGTGCCAGCAGCTTCACCAATCACAATGAGCAGTTCTTC
TRBV4-2,many,TRBJ1-1,.,CASSQGVSGGTEAFF,TGTGCCAGCAGCCAAGGGGTCTCGGGGGGAACTGAAGCTTTCTTT
TRBV28,many,TRBJ1-2,.,CASSLPYKAPNYGYTF,TGTGCCAGCAGTCTCCCTTATAAAGCTCCTAACTATGGCTACACCTTC
TRBV12-3/TRBV12-4,few,TRBJ2-2,TRBD2,CASSFTAGDLRYTGELFF,TGTGCCAGCAGTTTCACGGCGGGAGACCTCCGCTACACCGGGGAGCTGTTTTTT
TRBV7-2,many,TRBJ2-3,TRBD2,CASGSGPSTDTQYF,TGTGCCAGCGGTAGCGGGCCTAGCACAGATACGCAGTATTTT
TRBV10-3,many,TRBJ2-7,.,CATLASSYEQYF,TGTGCCACCCTAGCATCCTCCTACGAGCAGTACTTC
TRBV2,.,TRBJ1-2,TRBD1,CASSRGTGGKSNYGYTF,TGTGCCAGCAGTCGCGGGACAGGGGGTAAAAGTAACTATGGCTACACCTTC
TRBV20-1,many,TRBJ2-7,TRBD2,CSALSLAGGVDEQYF,TGCAGTGCTCTCTCCCTAGCGGGAGGGGTTGACGAGCAGTACTTC